A single T cell receptor beta chain is shown here with its context. Its specificity is not known. Libraries were prepared by immunoSEQ multiplex PCR; TCRdb keeps only in-frame clonotypes and omits some of them. The data contain 75,000 to 100,000 clones, over 80% of them seen just once; the ten biggest clones take up 12%. The V gene's germline CDR1 is SGHRS and CDR2 YFSETQ. V lost 5 bases to trimming and J lost 0 bases; unmatched junction nucleotides: 6. CDR3 size: 15 residues. Brentuximab vedotin exposure varied, and every patient relapsed after autologous stem cell transplantation. The sample comes from a study of PD-1 blockade in classical Hodgkin lymphoma. Study findings and constraints: Diminished baseline TCR diversity has been reported in newly diagnosed patients relative to healthy donors.

This sequence originates from a human donor with classical Hodgkin lymphoma. The chain combines TRBV5-1 with TRBJ1-1, with 8 bases identical to TRBD1. Material: peripheral blood mononuclear cells (PBMCs), obtained at baseline. CDR3 loop: CASSDQGALNTEAFF. The CDR3 DNA follows: TGCGCCAGCAGTGACCAGGGGGCTTTGAACACTGAAGCTTTCTTT.